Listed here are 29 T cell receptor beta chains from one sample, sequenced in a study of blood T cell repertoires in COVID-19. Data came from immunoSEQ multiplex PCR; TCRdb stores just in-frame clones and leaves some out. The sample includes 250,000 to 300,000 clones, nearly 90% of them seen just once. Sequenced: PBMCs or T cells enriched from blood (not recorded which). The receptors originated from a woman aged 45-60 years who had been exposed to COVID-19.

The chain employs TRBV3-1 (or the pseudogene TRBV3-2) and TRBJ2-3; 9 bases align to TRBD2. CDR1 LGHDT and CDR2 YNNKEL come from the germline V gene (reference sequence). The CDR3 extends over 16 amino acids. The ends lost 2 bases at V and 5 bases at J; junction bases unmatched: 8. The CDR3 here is CASSQFQRGAGDTQYF. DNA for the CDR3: TGTGCCAGCAGCCAATTTCAGCGGGGGGCCGGAGATACGCAGTATTTT.

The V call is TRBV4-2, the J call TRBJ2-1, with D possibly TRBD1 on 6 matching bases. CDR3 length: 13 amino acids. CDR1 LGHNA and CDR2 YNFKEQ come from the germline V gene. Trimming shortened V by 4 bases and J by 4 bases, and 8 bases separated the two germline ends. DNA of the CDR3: TGTGCCAGCAGCCCACAGGGTTACAATGAGCAGTTCTTC. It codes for CASSPQGYNEQFF.

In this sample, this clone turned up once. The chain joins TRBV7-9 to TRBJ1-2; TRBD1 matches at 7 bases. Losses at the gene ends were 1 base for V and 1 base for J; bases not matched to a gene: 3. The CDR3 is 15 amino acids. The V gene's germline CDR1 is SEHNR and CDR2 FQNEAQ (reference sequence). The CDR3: CASSLEGTVNYGYTF. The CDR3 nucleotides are TGTGCCAGCAGCTTAGAAGGGACAGTTAACTATGGCTACACCTTC.

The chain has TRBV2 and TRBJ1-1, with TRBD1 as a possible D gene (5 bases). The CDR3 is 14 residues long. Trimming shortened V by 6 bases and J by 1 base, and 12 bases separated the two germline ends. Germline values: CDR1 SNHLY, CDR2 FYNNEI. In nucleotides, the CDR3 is TGTGCCAGCAGGGGGGACTCGGGGAACACTGAAGCTTTCTTT. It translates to CASRGDSGNTEAFF.

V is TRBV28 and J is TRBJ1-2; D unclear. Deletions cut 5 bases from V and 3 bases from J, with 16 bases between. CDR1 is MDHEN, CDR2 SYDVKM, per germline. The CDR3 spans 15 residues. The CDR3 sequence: CASSTPDTEDYGYTF. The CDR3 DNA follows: TGTGCCAGCAGTACCCCTGACACGGAGGACTATGGCTACACCTTC.

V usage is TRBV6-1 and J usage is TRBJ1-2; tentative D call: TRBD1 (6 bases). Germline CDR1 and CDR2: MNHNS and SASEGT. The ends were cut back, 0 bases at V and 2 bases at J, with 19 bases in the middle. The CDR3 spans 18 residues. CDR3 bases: TGTGCCAGCAGTGAAGCAAGGTGGGGGCGGGCCGAGAACTATGGCTACACCTTC. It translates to CASSEARWGRAENYGYTF.

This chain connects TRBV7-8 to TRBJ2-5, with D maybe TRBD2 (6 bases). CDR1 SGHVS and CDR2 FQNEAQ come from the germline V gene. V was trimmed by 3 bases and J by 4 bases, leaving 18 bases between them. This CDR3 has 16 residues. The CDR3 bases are TGTGCCAGCAGCTTGCCTCCGTCGGGAGCGGGAGAGACCCAGTACTTC. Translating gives CASSLPPSGAGETQYF.

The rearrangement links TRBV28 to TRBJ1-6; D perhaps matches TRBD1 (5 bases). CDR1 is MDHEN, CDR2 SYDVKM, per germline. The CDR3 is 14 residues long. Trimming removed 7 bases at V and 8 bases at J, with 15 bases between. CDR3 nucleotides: TGTGCCAGCAACTTCCCCGCGGGGGATTCACCCCTCCACTTT. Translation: CASNFPAGDSPLHF.

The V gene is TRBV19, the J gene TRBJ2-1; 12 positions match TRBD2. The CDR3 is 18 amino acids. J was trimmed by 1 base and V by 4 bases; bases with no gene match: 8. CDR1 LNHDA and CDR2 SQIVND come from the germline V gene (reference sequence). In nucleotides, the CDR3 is TGTGCCAGTAGTAGTGGGCTAGCGGGGGGGCGGTCCTACAATGAGCAGTTCTTC. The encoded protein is CASSSGLAGGRSYNEQFF.

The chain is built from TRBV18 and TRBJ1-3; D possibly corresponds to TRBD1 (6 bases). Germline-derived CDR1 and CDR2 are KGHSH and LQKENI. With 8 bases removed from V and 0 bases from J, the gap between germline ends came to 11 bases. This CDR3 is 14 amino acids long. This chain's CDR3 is CASATGISGNTIYF. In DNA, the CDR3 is TGTGCCAGCGCTACAGGGATCTCTGGAAACACCATATATTTT.

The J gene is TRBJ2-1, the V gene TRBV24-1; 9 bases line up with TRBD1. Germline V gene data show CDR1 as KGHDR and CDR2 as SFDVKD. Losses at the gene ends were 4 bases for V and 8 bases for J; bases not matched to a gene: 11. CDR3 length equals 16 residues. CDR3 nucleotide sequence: TGTGCCACCAGTGAACCGGGACAGGGTTCACGGCATGAGCAGTTCTTC. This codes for CATSEPGQGSRHEQFF.

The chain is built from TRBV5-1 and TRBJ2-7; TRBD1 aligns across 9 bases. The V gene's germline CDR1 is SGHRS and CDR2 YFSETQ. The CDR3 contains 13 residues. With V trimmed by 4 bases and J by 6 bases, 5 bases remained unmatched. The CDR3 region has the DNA TGCGCCAGCAGCAACAGACAGGGGGGCGAGCAGTACTTC. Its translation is CASSNRQGGEQYF.

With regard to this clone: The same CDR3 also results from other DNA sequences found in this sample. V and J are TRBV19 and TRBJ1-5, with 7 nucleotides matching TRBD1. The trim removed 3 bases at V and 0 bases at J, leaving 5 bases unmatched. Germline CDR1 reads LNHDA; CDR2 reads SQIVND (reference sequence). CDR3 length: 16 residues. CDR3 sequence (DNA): TGTGCCAGTAGTATCTCAGGGGGATATAGCAATCAGCCCCAGCATTTT. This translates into CASSISGGYSNQPQHF. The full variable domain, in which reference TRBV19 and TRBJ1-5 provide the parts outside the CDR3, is DGGITQSPKYLFRKEGQNVTLSCEQNLNHDAMYWYRQDPGQGLRLIYYSQIVNDFQKGDIAEGYSVSREKKESFPLTVTSAQKNPTAFYLCASSISGGYSNQPQHFGDGTRLSIL.

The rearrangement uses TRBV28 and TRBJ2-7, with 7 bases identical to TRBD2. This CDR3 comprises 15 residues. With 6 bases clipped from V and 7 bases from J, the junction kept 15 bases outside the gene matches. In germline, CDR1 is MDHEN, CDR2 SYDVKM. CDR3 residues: CASSRDPGLPLEQYF. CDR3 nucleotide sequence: TGTGCCAGCAGCAGGGACCCGGGACTACCTCTGGAGCAGTACTTC.

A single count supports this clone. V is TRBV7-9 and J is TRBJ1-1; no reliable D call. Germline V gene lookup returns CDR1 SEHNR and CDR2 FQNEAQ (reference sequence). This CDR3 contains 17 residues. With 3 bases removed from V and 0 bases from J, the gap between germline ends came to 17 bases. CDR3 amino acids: CASSFDSYSYMNTEAFF. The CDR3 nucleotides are TGTGCCAGCAGCTTCGATTCTTATTCGTACATGAACACTGAAGCTTTCTTT.

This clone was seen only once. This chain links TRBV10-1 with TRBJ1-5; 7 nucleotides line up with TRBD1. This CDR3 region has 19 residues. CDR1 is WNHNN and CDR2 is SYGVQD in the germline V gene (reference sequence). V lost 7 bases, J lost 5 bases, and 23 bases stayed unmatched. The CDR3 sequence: CASIGDDREEAGGHQPQHF. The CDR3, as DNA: TGCGCCAGCATCGGCGACGACAGGGAAGAGGCGGGAGGCCATCAGCCCCAGCATTTT.

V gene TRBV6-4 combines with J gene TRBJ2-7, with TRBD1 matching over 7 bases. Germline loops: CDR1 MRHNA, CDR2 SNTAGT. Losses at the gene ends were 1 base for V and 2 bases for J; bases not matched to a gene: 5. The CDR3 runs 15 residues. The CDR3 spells CASSDLQGYPYEQYF. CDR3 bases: TGTGCCAGCAGTGACTTACAGGGGTATCCCTACGAGCAGTACTTC.

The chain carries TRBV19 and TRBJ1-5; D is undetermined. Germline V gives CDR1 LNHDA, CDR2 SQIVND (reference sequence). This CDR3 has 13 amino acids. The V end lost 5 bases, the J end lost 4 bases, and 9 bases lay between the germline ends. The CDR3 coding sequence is TGTGCCAGTAGTTCGGGGATAAATCAGCCCCAGCATTTT. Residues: CASSSGINQPQHF. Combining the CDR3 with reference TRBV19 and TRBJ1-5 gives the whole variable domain DGGITQSPKYLFRKEGQNVTLSCEQNLNHDAMYWYRQDPGQGLRLIYYSQIVNDFQKGDIAEGYSVSREKKESFPLTVTSAQKNPTAFYLCASSSGINQPQHFGDGTRLSIL.

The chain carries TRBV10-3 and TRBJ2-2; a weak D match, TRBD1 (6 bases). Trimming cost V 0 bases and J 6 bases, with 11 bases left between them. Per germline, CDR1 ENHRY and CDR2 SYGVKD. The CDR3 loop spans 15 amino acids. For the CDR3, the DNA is TGTGCCATCAGTGAGTCGGGACAAACCCCCGGGGAGCTGTTTTTT. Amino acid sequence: CAISESGQTPGELFF.

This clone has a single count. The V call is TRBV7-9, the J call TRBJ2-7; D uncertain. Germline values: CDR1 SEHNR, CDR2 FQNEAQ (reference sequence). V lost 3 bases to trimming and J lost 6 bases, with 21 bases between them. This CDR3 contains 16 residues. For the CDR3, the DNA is TGTGCCAGCAGCTTCGGTTGGTCTGGTACAGCAGGCGAGCAGTACTTC. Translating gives CASSFGWSGTAGEQYF.

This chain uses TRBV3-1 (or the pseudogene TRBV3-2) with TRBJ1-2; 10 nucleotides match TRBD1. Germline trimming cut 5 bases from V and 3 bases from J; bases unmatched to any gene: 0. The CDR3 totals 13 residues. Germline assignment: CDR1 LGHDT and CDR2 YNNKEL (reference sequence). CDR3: CASSGTGDYGYTF. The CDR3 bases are TGTGCCAGCAGCGGGACAGGGGACTATGGCTACACCTTC.

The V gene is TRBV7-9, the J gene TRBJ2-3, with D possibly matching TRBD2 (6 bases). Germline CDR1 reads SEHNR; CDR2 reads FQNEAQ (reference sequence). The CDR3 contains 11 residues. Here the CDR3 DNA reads TGTGCTGTGCGGGGAACAGATACGCAGTATTTT. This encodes CAVRGTDTQYF.

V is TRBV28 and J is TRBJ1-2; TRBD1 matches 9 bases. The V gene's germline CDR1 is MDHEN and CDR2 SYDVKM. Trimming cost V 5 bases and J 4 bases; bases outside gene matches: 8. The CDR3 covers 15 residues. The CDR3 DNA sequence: TGTGCCAGCAGTAGCCGGGACAGGGACGTCTATGGCTACACCTTC. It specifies CASSSRDRDVYGYTF.

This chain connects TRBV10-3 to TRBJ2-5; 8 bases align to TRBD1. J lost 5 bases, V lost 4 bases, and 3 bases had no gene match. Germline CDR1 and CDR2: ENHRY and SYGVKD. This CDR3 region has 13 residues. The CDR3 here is CAISGRDRETQYF. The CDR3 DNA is TGTGCCATCAGTGGCCGGGACAGGGAGACCCAGTACTTC.

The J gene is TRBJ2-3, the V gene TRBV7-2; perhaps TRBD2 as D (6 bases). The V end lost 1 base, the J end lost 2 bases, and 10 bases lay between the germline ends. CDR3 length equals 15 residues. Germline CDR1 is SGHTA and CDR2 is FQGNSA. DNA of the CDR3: TGTGCCAGCAGCTTAGGGGGACTTATCACAGATACGCAGTATTTT. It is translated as CASSLGGLITDTQYF.

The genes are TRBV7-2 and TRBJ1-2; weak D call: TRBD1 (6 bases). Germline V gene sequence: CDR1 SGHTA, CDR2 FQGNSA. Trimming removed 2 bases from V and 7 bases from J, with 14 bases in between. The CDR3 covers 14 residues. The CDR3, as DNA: TGTGCCAGCAGCTTATCCACAGGGAACGGTGGCTACACCTTC. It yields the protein CASSLSTGNGGYTF. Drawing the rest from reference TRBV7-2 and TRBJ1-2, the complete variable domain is GAGVSQSPSNKVTEKGKDVELRCDPISGHTALYWYRQSLGQGLEFLIYFQGNSAPDKSGLPSDRFSAERTGGSVSTLTIQRTQQEDSAVYLCASSLSTGNGGYTFGSGTRLTVV.

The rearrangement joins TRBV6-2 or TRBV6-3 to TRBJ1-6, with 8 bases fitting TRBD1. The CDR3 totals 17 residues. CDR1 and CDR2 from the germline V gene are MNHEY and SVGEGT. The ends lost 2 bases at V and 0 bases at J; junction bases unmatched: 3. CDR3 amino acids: CASSYATGVSYNSPLHF. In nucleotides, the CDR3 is TGTGCCAGCAGTTACGCGACAGGGGTCTCCTATAATTCACCCCTCCACTTT.

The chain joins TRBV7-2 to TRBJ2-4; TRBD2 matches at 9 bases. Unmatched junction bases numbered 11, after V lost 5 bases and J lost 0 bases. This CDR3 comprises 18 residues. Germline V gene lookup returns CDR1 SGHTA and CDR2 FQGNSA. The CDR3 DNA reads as TGTGCCAGCAGCAAAGAGGTTAGCGGGGGCTTAGCCAAAAACATTCAGTACTTC. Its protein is CASSKEVSGGLAKNIQYF.

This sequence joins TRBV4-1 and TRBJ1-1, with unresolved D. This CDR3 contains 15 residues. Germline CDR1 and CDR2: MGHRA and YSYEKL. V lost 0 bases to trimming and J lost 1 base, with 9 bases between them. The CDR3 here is CASSQERFSNTEAFF. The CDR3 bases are TGCGCCAGCAGCCAAGAGCGGTTTTCGAACACTGAAGCTTTCTTT.